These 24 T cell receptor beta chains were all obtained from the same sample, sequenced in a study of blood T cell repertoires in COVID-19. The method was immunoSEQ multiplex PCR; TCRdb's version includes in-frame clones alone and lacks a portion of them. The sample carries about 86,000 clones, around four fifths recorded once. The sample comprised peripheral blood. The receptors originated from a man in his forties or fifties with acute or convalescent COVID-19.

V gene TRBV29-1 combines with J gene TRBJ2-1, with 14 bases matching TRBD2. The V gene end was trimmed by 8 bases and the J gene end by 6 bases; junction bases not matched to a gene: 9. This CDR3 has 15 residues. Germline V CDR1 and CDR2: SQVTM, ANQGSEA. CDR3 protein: CSLFTGTSGSNEQFF. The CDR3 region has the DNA TGCAGCTTATTTACCGGGACTAGCGGGAGCAATGAGCAGTTCTTC.

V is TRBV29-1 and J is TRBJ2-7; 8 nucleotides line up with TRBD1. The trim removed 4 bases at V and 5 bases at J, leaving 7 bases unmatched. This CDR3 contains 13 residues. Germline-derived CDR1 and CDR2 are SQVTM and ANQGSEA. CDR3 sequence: CSVGGQGLDEQYF. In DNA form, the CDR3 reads TGCAGCGTTGGCGGACAGGGCTTGGACGAGCAGTACTTC.

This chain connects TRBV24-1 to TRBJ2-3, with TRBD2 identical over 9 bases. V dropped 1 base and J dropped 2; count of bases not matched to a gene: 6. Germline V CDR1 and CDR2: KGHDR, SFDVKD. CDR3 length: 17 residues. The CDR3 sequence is CATSDFSGRTHTDTQYF. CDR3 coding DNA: TGTGCCACCAGTGATTTTAGCGGGAGAACCCACACAGATACGCAGTATTTT.

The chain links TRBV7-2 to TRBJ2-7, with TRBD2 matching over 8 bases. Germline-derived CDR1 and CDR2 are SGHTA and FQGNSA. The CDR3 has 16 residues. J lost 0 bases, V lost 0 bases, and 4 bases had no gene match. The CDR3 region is CASSLASGASSYEQYF. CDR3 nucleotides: TGTGCCAGCAGCTTAGCTAGCGGGGCGAGCTCCTACGAGCAGTACTTC.

The chain's CDR3 is CASTGGILGAFF. CDR3 DNA: TGTGCCAGCACGGGCGGGATCCTAGGGGCTTTCTTT. V usage is TRBV28 and J usage is TRBJ1-1; unclear D gene. The CDR3 runs 12 residues. From germline, CDR1 is MDHEN and CDR2 SYDVKM. V shed 7 bases and J shed 11 bases, with 17 bases lying between them.

CDR3 DNA: TGTGCCAGCAGTGACGCCGGGACAGGGACAGATACGCAGTATTTT. This sequence encodes CASSDAGTGTDTQYF. J is TRBJ2-3 and V is TRBV6-1; 9 nucleotides align to TRBD1. The V and J ends lost 3 bases and 3 bases, in that order; junction bases with no gene match: 4. Germline CDR1 is MNHNS and CDR2 is SASEGT. This CDR3 spans 15 amino acids.

The CDR3 DNA is TGTGCCAGCAGCTTGGGGGGCGGCTATGGCTACACCTTC. This translates into CASSLGGGYGYTF. The chain combines TRBV5-4 with TRBJ1-2, with D possibly matching TRBD1 (5 bases). The germline CDR1 and CDR2 sequences are SGHNT and YYREEE (reference sequence). V was cut by 0 bases and J by 4 bases, with 7 bases left in between. The CDR3 contains 13 residues.

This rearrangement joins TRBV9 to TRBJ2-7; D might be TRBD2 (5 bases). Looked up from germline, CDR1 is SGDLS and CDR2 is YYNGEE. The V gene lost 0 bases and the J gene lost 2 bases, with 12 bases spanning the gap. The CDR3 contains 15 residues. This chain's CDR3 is CASSVGVLEAYEQYF. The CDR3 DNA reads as TGTGCCAGCAGCGTAGGGGTACTAGAGGCCTACGAGCAGTACTTC.

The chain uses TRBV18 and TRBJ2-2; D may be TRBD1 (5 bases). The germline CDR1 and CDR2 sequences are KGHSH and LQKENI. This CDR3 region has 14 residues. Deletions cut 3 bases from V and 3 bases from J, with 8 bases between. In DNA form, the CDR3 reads TGTGCCAGCTCACCTAGGACATACACCGGGGAGCTGTTTTTT. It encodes CASSPRTYTGELFF.

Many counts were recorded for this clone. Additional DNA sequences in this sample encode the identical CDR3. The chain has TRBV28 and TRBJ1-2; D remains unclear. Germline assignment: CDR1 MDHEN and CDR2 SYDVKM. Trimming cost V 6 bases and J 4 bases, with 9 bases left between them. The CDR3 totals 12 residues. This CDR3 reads CASSLMSYGYTF. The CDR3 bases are TGTGCCAGCAGCCTTATGAGCTATGGCTACACCTTC.

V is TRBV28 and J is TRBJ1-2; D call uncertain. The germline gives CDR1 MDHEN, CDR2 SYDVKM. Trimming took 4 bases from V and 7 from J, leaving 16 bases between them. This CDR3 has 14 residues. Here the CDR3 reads CASSSGFRRGGYTF. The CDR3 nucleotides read TGTGCCAGCAGTTCGGGATTCCGCCGAGGTGGCTACACCTTC.

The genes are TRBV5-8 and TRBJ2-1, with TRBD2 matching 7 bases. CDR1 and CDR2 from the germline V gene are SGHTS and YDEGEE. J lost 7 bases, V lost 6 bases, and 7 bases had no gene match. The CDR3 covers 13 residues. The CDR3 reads CASIAGVGNEQFF. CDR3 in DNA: TGTGCCAGCATTGCGGGAGTCGGTAATGAGCAGTTCTTC.

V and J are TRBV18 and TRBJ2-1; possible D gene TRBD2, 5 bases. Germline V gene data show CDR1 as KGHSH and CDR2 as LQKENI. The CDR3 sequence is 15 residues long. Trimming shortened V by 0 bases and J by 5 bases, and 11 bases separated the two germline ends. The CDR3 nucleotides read TGTGCCAGCTCACCACCTTCCCCCGGGGACAATGAGCAGTTCTTC. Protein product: CASSPPSPGDNEQFF.

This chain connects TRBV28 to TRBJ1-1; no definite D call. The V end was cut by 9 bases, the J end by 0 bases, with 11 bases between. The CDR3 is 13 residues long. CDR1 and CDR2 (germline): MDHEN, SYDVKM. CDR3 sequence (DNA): TGTGCCAGTGGACTTGACCTGAACACTGAAGCTTTCTTT. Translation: CASGLDLNTEAFF.

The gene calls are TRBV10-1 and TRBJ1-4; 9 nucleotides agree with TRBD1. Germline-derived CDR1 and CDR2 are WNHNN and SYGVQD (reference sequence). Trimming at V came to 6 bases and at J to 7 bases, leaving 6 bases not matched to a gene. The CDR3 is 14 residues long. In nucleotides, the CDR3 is TGCGCCAGCAGCCCGGGACAGGGAGGTGAAAAACTGTTTTTT. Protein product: CASSPGQGGEKLFF.

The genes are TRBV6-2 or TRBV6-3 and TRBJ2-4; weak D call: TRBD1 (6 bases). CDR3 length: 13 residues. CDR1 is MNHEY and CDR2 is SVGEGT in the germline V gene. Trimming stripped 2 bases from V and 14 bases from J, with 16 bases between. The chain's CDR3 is CASSYGQPPREYF. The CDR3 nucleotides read TGTGCCAGCAGTTACGGACAGCCGCCGCGGGAGTACTTC.

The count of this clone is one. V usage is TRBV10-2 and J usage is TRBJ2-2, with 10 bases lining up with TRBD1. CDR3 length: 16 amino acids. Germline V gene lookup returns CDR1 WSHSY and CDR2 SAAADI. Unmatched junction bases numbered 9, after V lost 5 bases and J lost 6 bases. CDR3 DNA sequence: TGCGCCAGCAGTTATCGACAGGGGGCGTCAGCCGGGGAGCTGTTTTTT. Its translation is CASSYRQGASAGELFF.

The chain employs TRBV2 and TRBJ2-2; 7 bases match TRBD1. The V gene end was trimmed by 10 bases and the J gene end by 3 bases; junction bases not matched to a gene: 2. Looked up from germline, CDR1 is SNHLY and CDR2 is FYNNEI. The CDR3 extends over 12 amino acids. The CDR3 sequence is CATDRDTGELFF. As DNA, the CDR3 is TGTGCCACAGACAGGGACACCGGGGAGCTGTTTTTT.

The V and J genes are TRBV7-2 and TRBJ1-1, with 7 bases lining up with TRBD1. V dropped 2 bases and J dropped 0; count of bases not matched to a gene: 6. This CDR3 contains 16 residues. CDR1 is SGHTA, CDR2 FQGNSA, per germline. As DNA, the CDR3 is TGTGCCAGCAGCTTACAAGCAGGACAGGTGAACACTGAAGCTTTCTTT. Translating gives CASSLQAGQVNTEAFF. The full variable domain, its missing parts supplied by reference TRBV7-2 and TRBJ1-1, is GAGVSQSPSNKVTEKGKDVELRCDPISGHTALYWYRQSLGQGLEFLIYFQGNSAPDKSGLPSDRFSAERTGGSVSTLTIQRTQQEDSAVYLCASSLQAGQVNTEAFFGQGTRLTVV.

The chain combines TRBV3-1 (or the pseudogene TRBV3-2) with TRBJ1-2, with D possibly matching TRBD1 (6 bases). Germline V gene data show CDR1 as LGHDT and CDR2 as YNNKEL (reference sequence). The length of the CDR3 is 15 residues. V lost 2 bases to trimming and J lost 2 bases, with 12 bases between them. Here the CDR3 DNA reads TGTGCCAGCAGCCAATTCCAGGGGTCCAACTATGGCTACACCTTC. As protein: CASSQFQGSNYGYTF.

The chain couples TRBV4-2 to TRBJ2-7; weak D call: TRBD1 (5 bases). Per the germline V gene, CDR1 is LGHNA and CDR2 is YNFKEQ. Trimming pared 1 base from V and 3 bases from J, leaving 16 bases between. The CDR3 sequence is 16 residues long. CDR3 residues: CASSQVRRQGLYEQYF. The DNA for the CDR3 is TGTGCCAGCAGCCAAGTCAGGCGGCAGGGCCTCTACGAGCAGTACTTC.

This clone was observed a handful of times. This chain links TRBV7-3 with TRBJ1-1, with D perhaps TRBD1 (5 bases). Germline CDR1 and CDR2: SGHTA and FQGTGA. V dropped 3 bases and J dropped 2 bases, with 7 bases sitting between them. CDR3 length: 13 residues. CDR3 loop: CASSFQGNTEAFF. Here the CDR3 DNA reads TGTGCCAGCAGCTTTCAGGGAAACACTGAAGCTTTCTTT.

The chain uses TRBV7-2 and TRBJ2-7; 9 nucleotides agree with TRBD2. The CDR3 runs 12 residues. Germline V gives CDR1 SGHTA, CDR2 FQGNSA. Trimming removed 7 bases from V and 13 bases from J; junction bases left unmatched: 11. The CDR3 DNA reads TGTGCCAGCACACTCCCGGGACTAGCCGCTTACTTC. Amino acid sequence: CASTLPGLAAYF.

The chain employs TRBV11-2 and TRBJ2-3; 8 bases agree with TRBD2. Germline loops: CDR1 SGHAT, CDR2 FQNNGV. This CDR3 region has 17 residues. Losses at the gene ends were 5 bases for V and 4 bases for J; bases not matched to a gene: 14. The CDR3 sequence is CASSPRGGGGVADTQYF. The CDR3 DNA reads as TGTGCCAGCAGCCCACGGGGGGGCGGGGGTGTGGCAGATACGCAGTATTTT.